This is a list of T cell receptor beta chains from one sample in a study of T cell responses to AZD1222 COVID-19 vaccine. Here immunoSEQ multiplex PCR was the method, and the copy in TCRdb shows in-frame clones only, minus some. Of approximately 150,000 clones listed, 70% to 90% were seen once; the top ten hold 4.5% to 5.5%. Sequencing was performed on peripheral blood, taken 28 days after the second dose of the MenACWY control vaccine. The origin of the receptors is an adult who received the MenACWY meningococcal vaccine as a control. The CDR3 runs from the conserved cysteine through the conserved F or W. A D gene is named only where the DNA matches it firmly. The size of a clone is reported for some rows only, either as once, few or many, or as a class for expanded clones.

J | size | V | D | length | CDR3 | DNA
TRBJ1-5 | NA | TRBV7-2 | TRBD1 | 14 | CASSMDRSNQPQHF | TGTGCCAGCAGCATGGACAGGTCCAATCAGCCCCAGCATTTT
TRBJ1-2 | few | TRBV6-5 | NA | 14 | CASTGWGDLGGYTF | TGTGCCAGCACCGGCTGGGGGGATTTGGGAGGCTACACCTTC
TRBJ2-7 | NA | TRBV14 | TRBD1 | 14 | CASTRGQNSYEQYF | TGTGCCAGCACCCGGGGACAGAACTCCTACGAGCAGTACTTC
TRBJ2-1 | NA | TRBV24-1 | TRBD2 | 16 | CATSDLAASSYNEQFF | TGTGCCACCAGTGACCTAGCGGCAAGCTCCTACAATGAGCAGTTCTTC
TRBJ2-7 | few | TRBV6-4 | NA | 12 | CASRWGPYEQYF | TGTGCCAGCCGTTGGGGCCCCTACGAGCAGTACTTC
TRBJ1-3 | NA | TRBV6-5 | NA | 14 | CASSYEATGNTIYF | TGTGCCAGCAGTTACGAGGCAACTGGAAACACCATATATTTT
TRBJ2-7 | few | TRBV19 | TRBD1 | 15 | CASSIARDRVYEQYF | TGTGCCAGTAGTATAGCAAGGGACAGGGTCTACGAGCAGTACTTC
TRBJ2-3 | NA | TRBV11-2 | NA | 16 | CASSKRYGIGTDTQYF | TGTGCCAGCAGCAAAAGGTACGGGATTGGAACAGATACGCAGTATTTT
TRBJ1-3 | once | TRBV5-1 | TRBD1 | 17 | CASSSHRGKDSGNTIYF | TGCGCCAGCAGTTCCCACAGGGGGAAGGACTCTGGAAACACCATATATTTT
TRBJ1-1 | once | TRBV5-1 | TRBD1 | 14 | CASRPGQGSAEAFF | TGCGCCAGCAGGCCGGGACAGGGGTCCGCTGAAGCTTTCTTT
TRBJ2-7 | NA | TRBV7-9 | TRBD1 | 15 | CASSQGQGKSYEQYF | TGTGCCAGCAGCCAGGGACAGGGAAAGTCCTACGAGCAGTACTTC
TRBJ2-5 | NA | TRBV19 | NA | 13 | CASSRRDQETQYF | TGTGCCAGTAGTAGAAGAGATCAAGAGACCCAGTACTTC
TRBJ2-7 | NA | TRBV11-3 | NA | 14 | CASSSSGNSYEQYF | TGTGCCAGCAGCTCGTCCGGGAACTCCTACGAGCAGTACTTC
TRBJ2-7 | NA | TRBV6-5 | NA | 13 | CASSSLSSYEQYF | TGTGCCAGCAGTTCCTTGAGCTCCTACGAGCAGTACTTC
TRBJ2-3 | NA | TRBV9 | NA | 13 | CASPRDSTDTQYF | TGTGCCAGCCCGCGGGATTCCACAGATACGCAGTATTTT
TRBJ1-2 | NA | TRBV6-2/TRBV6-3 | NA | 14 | CASSYRGTLYGYTF | TGTGCCAGCAGTTACAGGGGGACCCTCTATGGCTACACCTTC
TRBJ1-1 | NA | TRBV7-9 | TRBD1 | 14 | CASSTQTGGTEAFF | TGTGCCAGCAGCACCCAGACAGGGGGAACTGAAGCTTTCTTT
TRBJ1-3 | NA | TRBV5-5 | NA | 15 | CASSLEAGSGNTIYF | TGTGCCAGCAGCTTGGAGGCAGGGAGTGGAAACACCATATATTTT
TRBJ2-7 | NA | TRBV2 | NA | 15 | CASSEELRHGSEQYF | TGTGCCAGCAGTGAAGAACTCCGCCATGGCAGCGAGCAGTACTTC
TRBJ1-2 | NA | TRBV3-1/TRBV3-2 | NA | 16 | CASSQILGSRNYGYTF | TGTGCCAGCAGCCAGATTTTAGGGTCCAGAAACTATGGCTACACCTTC
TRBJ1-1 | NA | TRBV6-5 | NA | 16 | CASSYTGWGADTEAFF | TGTGCCAGCAGTTACACCGGGTGGGGGGCGGACACTGAAGCTTTCTTT
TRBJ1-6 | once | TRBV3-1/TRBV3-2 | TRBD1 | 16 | CASSQDAGQGNSPLHF | TGTGCCAGCAGCCAAGATGCGGGACAGGGCAACTCACCCCTCCACTTT